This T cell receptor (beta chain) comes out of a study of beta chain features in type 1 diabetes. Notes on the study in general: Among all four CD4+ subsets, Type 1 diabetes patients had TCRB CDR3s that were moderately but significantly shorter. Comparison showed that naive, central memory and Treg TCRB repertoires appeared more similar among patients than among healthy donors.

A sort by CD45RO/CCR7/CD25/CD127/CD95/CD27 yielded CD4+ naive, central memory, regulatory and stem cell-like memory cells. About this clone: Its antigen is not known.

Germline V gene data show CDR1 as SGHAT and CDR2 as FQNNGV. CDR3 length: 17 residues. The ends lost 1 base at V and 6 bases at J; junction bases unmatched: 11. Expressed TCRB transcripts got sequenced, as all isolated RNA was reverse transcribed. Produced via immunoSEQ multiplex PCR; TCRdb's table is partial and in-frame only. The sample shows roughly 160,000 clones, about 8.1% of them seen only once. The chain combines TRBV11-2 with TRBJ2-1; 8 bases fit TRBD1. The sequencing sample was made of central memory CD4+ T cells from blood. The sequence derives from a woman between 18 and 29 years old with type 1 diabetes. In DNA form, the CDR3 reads TGTGCCAGCAGCTTAGGACGGACAGGGTTTTCCGTCAATGAGCAGTTCTTC. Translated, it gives CASSLGRTGFSVNEQFF.